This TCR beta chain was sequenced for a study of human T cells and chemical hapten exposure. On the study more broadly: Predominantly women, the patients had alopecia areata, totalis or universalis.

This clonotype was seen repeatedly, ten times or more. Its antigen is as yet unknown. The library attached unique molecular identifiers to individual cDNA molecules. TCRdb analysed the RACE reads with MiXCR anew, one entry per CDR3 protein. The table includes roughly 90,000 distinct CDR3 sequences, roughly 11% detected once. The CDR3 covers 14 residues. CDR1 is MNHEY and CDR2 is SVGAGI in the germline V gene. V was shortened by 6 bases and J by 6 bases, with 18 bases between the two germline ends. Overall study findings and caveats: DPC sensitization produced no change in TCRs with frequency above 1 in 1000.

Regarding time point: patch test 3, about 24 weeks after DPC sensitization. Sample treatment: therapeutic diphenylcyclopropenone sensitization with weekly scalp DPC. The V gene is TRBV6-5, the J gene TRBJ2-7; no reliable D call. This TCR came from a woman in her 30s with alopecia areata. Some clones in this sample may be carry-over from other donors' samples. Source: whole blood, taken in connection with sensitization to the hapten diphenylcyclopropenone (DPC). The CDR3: CASSPLGRTSEQYF. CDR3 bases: TGTGCCAGCAGCCCCTTAGGAAGGACCTCCGAGCAGTACTTC.